The source of this T cell receptor beta chain is a study of blood T cell repertoires in COVID-19. The CDR3 extends over 13 amino acids. Trimming removed 2 bases at V and 1 base at J, with 5 bases between. Germline loops: CDR1 LGHDT, CDR2 YNNKEL (reference sequence). Assay: immunoSEQ multiplex PCR; the TCRdb copy retains only in-frame clones and omits some. The sample has hundreds of thousands of clones, approximately 87% seen once. This chain uses TRBV3-1 (or the pseudogene TRBV3-2) with TRBJ2-5, with no clear D. The clonotype originates from a woman aged 50 to 65 in a cohort exposed to, infected with or recovered from COVID-19 (not recorded which). Sequencing input: PBMCs or T cells enriched from blood (not recorded which). This CDR3 reads CASSQTSQETQYF. The CDR3 region has the DNA TGTGCCAGCAGCCAAACAAGCCAAGAGACCCAGTACTTC.